This T cell receptor beta chain was retrieved from a study of CD8 T cells in ankylosing spondylitis. Study-wide results and caveats: Characteristic, it appeared, of ankylosing spondylitis blood was a TCR beta motif of several highly homologous variants.

TCRdb reanalysed the 5' RACE reads using MiXCR and keeps one entry per CDR3 protein. The sample includes approximately 520,000 distinct CDR3 sequences, about 5.7% of them seen just once. Concerning this clonotype: Antigen unknown.

The CDR3 consists of 15 residues. CDR1 KGHSH and CDR2 LQKENI come from the germline V gene. J was trimmed by 1 base and V by 3 bases; bases with no gene match: 3. The J gene is TRBJ1-2, the V gene TRBV18, with 9 bases that match TRBD1. The receptor was isolated from a male donor with ankylosing spondylitis. Sample: blood, either unsorted or a sorted T cell fraction (not recorded which). The CDR3 reads CASSPRDRVNYGYTF. The CDR3 nucleotides are TGTGCCAGCTCACCGCGGGACAGGGTTAACTATGGCTACACCTTC.